The 25 T cell receptor beta chains listed next were all sequenced from one sample in a study of T cells in Graves' hyperthyroidism and ophthalmopathy. Amplification of TCR beta CDR3 regions used RNA as the template. The HTBI set primed first-round TCR CDR3 RT-PCR. One entry per CDR3 protein, called by TCRdb with MiXCR from the multiplex PCR reads. This sample carries a few hundred thousand distinct CDR3 sequences, approximately 15% of them seen once, and the ten largest clones take roughly 3.3%. The sample was blood. Receptor source: a woman in her forties with Graves' ophthalmopathy.

A note on this clonotype: This may be a read error: a much more frequent sequence differs by one nucleotide. The chain recombines TRBV20-1 with TRBJ2-5; D is unclear. This CDR3 is 10 amino acids long. CDR1 DFQATT and CDR2 SNEGSKA come from the germline V gene (reference sequence). As DNA, the CDR3 is TGCAGTGCCGCCCAAGAGACCCAGTGCTTC. Translation: CSAAQETQCF.

This clonotype was observed a few times. J is TRBJ2-7 and V is TRBV13; D not resolved. V lost 4 bases, J lost 0 bases, and 16 bases lay in between. Germline CDR1 reads PRHDT; CDR2 reads FYEKMQ (reference sequence). The CDR3 totals 16 residues. This chain's CDR3 is CASSSRDTQFSYEQYF. CDR3 nucleotide sequence: TGTGCCAGCAGCTCCCGTGACACGCAGTTCTCCTACGAGCAGTACTTC.

This clonotype was counted at least ten times. The V call is TRBV20-1, the J call TRBJ2-5; 11 bases line up with TRBD2. Germline trimming cut 4 bases from V and 7 bases from J; bases unmatched to any gene: 17. In germline, CDR1 is DFQATT, CDR2 SNEGSKA (reference sequence). The CDR3 sequence is 17 residues long. The CDR3 loop reads CSATGTSGSMAKGTQYF. The DNA of the CDR3 is TGCAGTGCTACCGGGACTAGCGGAAGCATGGCAAAAGGGACCCAGTACTTC.

There are a few counts of this clonotype. This sequence joins TRBV7-6 and TRBJ2-3; a possible D gene is TRBD2 (6 bases). The germline CDR1 and CDR2 sequences are SGHVS and FNYEAQ. CDR3 size: 14 residues. V dropped 6 bases and J dropped 6 bases, with 16 bases sitting between them. CDR3 in DNA: TGTGCCAGCAGTTACCGGGACTCCGGGGATACGCAGTATTTT. This codes for CASSYRDSGDTQYF. Looking up the rest from reference TRBV7-6 and TRBJ2-3 gives the full variable domain: GAGVSQSPRYKVTKRGQDVALRCDPISGHVSLYWYRQALGQGPEFLTYFNYEAQQDKSGLPNDRFSAERPEGSISTLTIQRTEQRDSAMYRCASSYRDSGDTQYFGPGTRLTVL.

This clonotype was seen more than once but under ten times. The genes are TRBV5-6 and TRBJ2-2; D gene unclear. There are 14 residues in the CDR3. V was cut by 1 base and J by 3 bases, with 7 bases left in between. CDR1 and CDR2 from the germline V gene are SGHDT and YYEEEE. The CDR3 DNA sequence: TGTGCCAGCAGCTTGTCGGGCGACACCGGGGAGCTGTTTTTT. It encodes CASSLSGDTGELFF. The complete variable domain, with remaining parts taken from reference TRBV5-6 and TRBJ2-2, reads DAGVTQSPTHLIKTRGQQVTLRCSPKSGHDTVSWYQQALGQGPQFIFQYYEEEERQRGNFPDRFSGHQFPNYSSELNVNALLLGDSALYLCASSLSGDTGELFFGEGSRLTVL.

The rearrangement joins TRBV18 to TRBJ2-4; D may be TRBD1 or TRBD2 (6 bases each). The CDR3 consists of 13 residues. Trimming took 3 bases from V and 12 from J, leaving 15 bases between them. The germline CDR1 and CDR2 sequences are KGHSH and LQKENI. In DNA form, the CDR3 reads TGTGCCAGCTCACCCGGGGGCAGGGGCAATCAGTACTTC. This gives the protein CASSPGGRGNQYF. Supplemented by reference TRBV18 and TRBJ2-4, the full variable domain reads NAGVMQNPRHLVRRRGQEARLRCSPMKGHSHVYWYRQLPEEGLKFMVYLQKENIIDESGMPKERFSAEFPKEGPSILRIQQVVRGDSAAYFCASSPGGRGNQYFGAGTRLSVL.

This clonotype was recorded many times. The chain joins TRBV28 to TRBJ2-7; TRBD2 aligns across 7 bases. Unmatched junction bases numbered 18, after V lost 6 bases and J lost 4 bases. In germline, CDR1 is MDHEN, CDR2 SYDVKM. The CDR3 is made up of 17 amino acids. The DNA of the CDR3 is TGTGCCAGCAGCATCTACGCGTGGGCTAGCGGACTATACGAGCAGTACTTC. This translates into CASSIYAWASGLYEQYF. The full variable domain, completed using reference TRBV28 and TRBJ2-7, is DVKVTQSSRYLVKRTGEKVFLECVQDMDHENMFWYRQDPGLGLRLIYFSYDVKMKEKGDIPEGYSVSREKKERFSLILESASTNQTSMYLCASSIYAWASGLYEQYFGPGTRLTVT.

This clonotype was seen a handful of times. The chain carries TRBV3-1 and TRBJ1-3; a possible D gene is TRBD1 (5 bases). V lost 2 bases to trimming and J lost 0 bases, with 11 bases between them. This CDR3 is 16 amino acids long. The V gene's germline CDR1 is LGHDT and CDR2 YNNKEL (reference sequence). The CDR3 spells CASSQSQGSSGNTIYF. Written as DNA, the CDR3 is TGTGCCAGCAGCCAAAGCCAGGGTTCCTCTGGAAACACCATATATTTT. The full variable domain, rest sourced from reference TRBV3-1 and TRBJ1-3, is DTAVSQTPKYLVTQMGNDKSIKCEQNLGHDTMYWYKQDSKKFLKIMFSYNNKELIINETVPNRFSPKSPDKAHLNLHINSLELGDSAVYFCASSQSQGSSGNTIYFGEGSWLTVV.

The chain links TRBV5-6 to TRBJ1-5; no firm D call. Trimming took 0 bases from V and 1 from J, leaving 8 bases between them. Germline assignment: CDR1 SGHDT and CDR2 YYEEEE. The CDR3 is 15 amino acids. The CDR3 coding sequence is TGTGCCAGCAGCTTGGCAGGCAGGAGCAATCAGCCCCAGCATTTT. It is translated as CASSLAGRSNQPQHF.

V and J are TRBV20-1 and TRBJ2-1; D is unclear. This CDR3 has 10 amino acids. Trimming shortened V by 3 bases and J by 12 bases, and 9 bases separated the two germline ends. CDR1 DFQATT and CDR2 SNEGSKA come from the germline V gene (reference sequence). CDR3 region: CSARDVGQFF. In nucleotides, the CDR3 is TGCAGTGCTAGGGATGTGGGGCAGTTCTTC.

Ten or more counts support this clonotype. V gene TRBV11-2 combines with J gene TRBJ2-1; 16 bases are shared with TRBD2. CDR1 and CDR2 from the germline V gene are SGHAT and FQNNGV. The CDR3 consists of 17 residues. The V gene end was trimmed by 5 bases and the J gene end by 6 bases; junction bases not matched to a gene: 7. The CDR3 sequence is CASSPGLAGGPGNEQFF. CDR3 coding DNA: TGTGCCAGCAGCCCGGGACTAGCGGGAGGGCCGGGCAATGAGCAGTTCTTC.

This clonotype was counted at least ten times. CDR3 residues: CASSHLQDTQYF. The CDR3 region has the DNA TGTGCCAGCAGCCACCTACAGGATACGCAGTATTTT. The V and J genes are TRBV3-1 and TRBJ2-3; D remains unclear. V dropped 3 bases and J dropped 6 bases, with 7 bases sitting between them. The CDR3 is made up of 12 amino acids. From germline, CDR1 is LGHDT and CDR2 YNNKEL (reference sequence).

The genes are TRBV6-2 or TRBV6-3 and TRBJ2-7; 9 bases align to TRBD1. Germline CDR1 reads MNHEY; CDR2 reads SVGEGT. Trimming took 2 bases from V and 5 from J; bases not matched to a gene: 7. The CDR3 sequence is 15 residues long. The CDR3 DNA sequence: TGTGCCAGCAGTTACGCCGGGACAGGGATCAACGAGCAGTACTTC. Its protein product is CASSYAGTGINEQYF.

This clonotype was seen many times. The gene calls are TRBV6-2 or TRBV6-3 and TRBJ2-1; D unclear. V dropped 6 bases and J dropped 0 bases, with 9 bases sitting between them. Germline assignment: CDR1 MNHEY and CDR2 SVGEGT. The CDR3 extends over 14 amino acids. The CDR3 bases are TGTGCCAGCAGCTCCCGGAGCTCCTACAATGAGCAGTTCTTC. It is translated as CASSSRSSYNEQFF.

This clonotype has at least ten counts. The V gene is TRBV11-2, the J gene TRBJ2-3; D uncertain. Germline CDR1 is SGHAT and CDR2 is FQNNGV. The CDR3 covers 14 residues. Trimming stripped 2 bases from V and 7 bases from J, with 13 bases between. The CDR3 protein is CASSLIGSTNTQYF. The CDR3 bases are TGTGCCAGCAGCTTAATCGGGTCTACGAATACGCAGTATTTT. The full variable domain, rest sourced from reference TRBV11-2 and TRBJ2-3, is EAGVAQSPRYKIIEKRQSVAFWCNPISGHATLYWYQQILGQGPKLLIQFQNNGVVDDSQLPKDRFSAERLKGVDSTLKIQPAKLEDSAVYLCASSLIGSTNTQYFGPGTRLTVL.

This clonotype was counted ten times or more. The chain links TRBV7-9 to TRBJ2-3; no clear D gene. The CDR3 runs to 12 residues. V was cut by 3 bases and J by 2 bases, with 3 bases left in between. Germline CDR1 SEHNR, CDR2 FQNEAQ (reference sequence). The CDR3 loop is CASSLLTDTQYF. The DNA for the CDR3 is TGTGCCAGCAGCTTGCTCACAGATACGCAGTATTTT.

This clonotype was seen more than once but under ten times. The chain is built from TRBV12-3 or TRBV12-4 and TRBJ2-7; D gene uncertain. CDR3 length equals 11 residues. The ends were cut back, 6 bases at V and 4 bases at J, with 7 bases in the middle. CDR3 region: CASSNVYEQYF. The CDR3 coding sequence is TGTGCCAGCAGCAACGTATACGAGCAGTACTTC.

This clonotype was seen ten or more times. The chain is built from TRBV7-9 and TRBJ1-1; D perhaps matches TRBD1 (5 bases). Per germline, CDR1 SEHNR and CDR2 FQNEAQ (reference sequence). Trimming cost V 7 bases and J 3 bases, with 12 bases left between them. The CDR3 covers 13 residues. CDR3 region: CASNGGGYTEAFF. Here the CDR3 DNA reads TGTGCCAGCAATGGGGGGGGATACACTGAAGCTTTCTTT.

The genes are TRBV5-1 and TRBJ2-1; TRBD2 agrees at 7 bases. The CDR3 runs to 15 residues. Germline trimming cut 2 bases from V and 6 bases from J; bases unmatched to any gene: 8. Germline values: CDR1 SGHRS, CDR2 YFSETQ. This CDR3 reads CASSLGEGGSNEQFF. The DNA of the CDR3 is TGCGCCAGCAGCTTAGGGGAGGGAGGTAGCAATGAGCAGTTCTTC.

The rearrangement uses TRBV12-3 or TRBV12-4 and TRBJ1-2; possible D gene TRBD1, 5 bases. The CDR3 runs 12 residues. The ends were cut back, 6 bases at V and 8 bases at J, with 13 bases in the middle. CDR3 amino acids: CASSLGTSGYTF. CDR3 bases: TGTGCCAGCAGCCTCGGGACCTCGGGCTACACCTTC.

This clonotype was seen many times. This sequence joins TRBV6-1 and TRBJ1-2; possible D gene TRBD1, 5 bases. The germline V gene has CDR1 MNHNS and CDR2 SASEGT. The CDR3 runs 13 residues. V was shortened by 7 bases and J by 3 bases, with 12 bases between the two germline ends. CDR3 coding DNA: TGTGCCAGCATAGGAGGGGCGGACTATGGCTACACCTTC. This sequence encodes CASIGGADYGYTF.

This clonotype has only a few counts. The gene calls are TRBV15 and TRBJ1-1, with TRBD1 as a possible D gene (5 bases). Trimming removed 3 bases from V and 7 bases from J, with 12 bases in between. Germline CDR1 is LNHNV and CDR2 is YYDKDF (reference sequence). This CDR3 is built from 13 residues. CDR3 sequence: CATSSGTELEAFF. The DNA for the CDR3 is TGTGCCACCAGCAGCGGGACGGAGCTTGAAGCTTTCTTT.

This rearrangement joins TRBV3-1 to TRBJ2-1; D is perhaps TRBD1 (5 bases). The CDR3 runs 16 residues. Trimming removed 3 bases at V and 2 bases at J, with 14 bases between. Germline values: CDR1 LGHDT, CDR2 YNNKEL (reference sequence). CDR3 in DNA: TGTGCCAGCAGCCAGGGGCGAATCCTTGCCTACAATGAGCAGTTCTTC. This gives the protein CASSQGRILAYNEQFF.

The chain employs TRBV29-1 and TRBJ2-1; TRBD2 matches at 8 bases. J lost 7 bases, V lost 3 bases, and 8 bases had no gene match. The germline gives CDR1 SQVTM, CDR2 ANQGSEA. The CDR3 totals 14 residues. The CDR3 DNA follows: TGCAGCGTTGAGGGACTAGGGTTCGGTAATGAGCAGTTCTTC. It is translated as CSVEGLGFGNEQFF.

This chain uses TRBV27 with TRBJ2-2; no reliable D call. This CDR3 is 14 amino acids long. Trimming removed 7 bases from V and 7 bases from J, with 16 bases in between. Per germline, CDR1 MNHEY and CDR2 SMNVEV (reference sequence). CDR3 DNA sequence: TGTGCCAGCACTCCCCTGCTGGGTGTCGGGGAGCTGTTTTTT. Its translation: CASTPLLGVGELFF.